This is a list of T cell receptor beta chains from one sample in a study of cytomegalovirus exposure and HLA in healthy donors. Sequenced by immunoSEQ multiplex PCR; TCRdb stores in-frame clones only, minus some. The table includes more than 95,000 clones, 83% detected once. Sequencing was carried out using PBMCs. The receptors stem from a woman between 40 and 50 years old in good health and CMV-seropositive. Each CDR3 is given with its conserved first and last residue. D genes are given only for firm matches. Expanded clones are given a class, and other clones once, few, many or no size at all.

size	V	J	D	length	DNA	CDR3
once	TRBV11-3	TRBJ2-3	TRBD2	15	TGTGCCAGCAGCTCAGCGGGAGGTGGTACAGATACGCAGTATTTT	CASSSAGGGTDTQYF
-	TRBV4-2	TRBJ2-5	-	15	TGTGCCAGCAGCCAAAACCTAGCGTCGGGAGAGACCCAGTACTTC	CASSQNLASGETQYF
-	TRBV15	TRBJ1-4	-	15	TGTGCCACCAGCAGAGGCAGGGAGGGGAATGAAAAACTGTTTTTT	CATSRGREGNEKLFF
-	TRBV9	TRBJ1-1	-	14	TGTGCCAGCAGCGGGTCCCGAGGGCCCACTGAAGCTTTCTTT	CASSGSRGPTEAFF
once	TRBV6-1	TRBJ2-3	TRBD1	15	TGTGCCAGCAGTCCGCATACAGGGGACGGCAGGAAGCAGTATTTT	CASSPHTGDGRKQYF
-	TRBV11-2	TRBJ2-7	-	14	TGTGCCAGCAGCTTTGGGGGGGGGCCTTACGAGCAGTACTTC	CASSFGGGPYEQYF
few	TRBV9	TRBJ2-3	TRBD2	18	TGTGCCAGCAGCACCCCTAGCGGGGGGGGGTCTAGCACAGATACGCAGTATTTT	CASSTPSGGGSSTDTQYF
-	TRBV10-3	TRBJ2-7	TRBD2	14	TGTGCCATCAGGACTAGCGGCAGCTCCTACGAGCAGTACTTC	CAIRTSGSSYEQYF
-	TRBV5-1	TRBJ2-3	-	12	TGCGCCAGCAGCTTAGGTAGCGATGCGCAGTATTTT	CASSLGSDAQYF
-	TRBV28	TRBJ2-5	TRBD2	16	TGTGCCAGCAGTTTACTCACTAGCGGGAGGGAAGAGACCCAGTACTTC	CASSLLTSGREETQYF
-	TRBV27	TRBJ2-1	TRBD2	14	TGTGCCAGCAGTCAAAGACTAGCCTTCAATGAGCAGTTCTTC	CASSQRLAFNEQFF
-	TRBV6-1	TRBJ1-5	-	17	TGTGCCAGCAGTGTGACAGAGTATGATTTTACGAATCAGCCCCAGCATTTT	CASSVTEYDFTNQPQHF
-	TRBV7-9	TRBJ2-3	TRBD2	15	TGTGCCAGCAGCTTCCTAGCGGGTGGCGAAGATACGCAGTATTTT	CASSFLAGGEDTQYF
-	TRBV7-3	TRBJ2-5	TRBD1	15	TGTGCCAGCAGCTCCCGGACAGGGGGTACGGAGACCCAGTACTTC	CASSSRTGGTETQYF
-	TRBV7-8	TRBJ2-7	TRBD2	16	TGTGCCAGCAGCTTTTCCCAGCGGGAGTTTTCCTACGAGCAGTACTTC	CASSFSQREFSYEQYF
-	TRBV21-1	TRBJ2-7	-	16	TGTGCCAGCAGCAAAGCCGTGGGCAGGGACTTGGACGAGCAGTACTTC	CASSKAVGRDLDEQYF
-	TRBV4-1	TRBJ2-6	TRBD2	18	TGCGCCAGCAGGCATACTAGTGGGAGGGGCTCTGGGGCCAACGTCCTGACTTTC	CASRHTSGRGSGANVLTF
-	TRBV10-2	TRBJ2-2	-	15	TGCGCCAGCAGTGACTACAGGTCGAACACCGGGGAGCTGTTTTTT	CASSDYRSNTGELFF
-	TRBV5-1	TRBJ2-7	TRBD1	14	TGCGCCAGCAGCCATACAGGGGACTCCTACGAGCAGTACTTC	CASSHTGDSYEQYF
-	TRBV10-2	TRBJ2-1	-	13	TGCGCCAGCAGCGGGAGCTCCTACAATGAGCAGTTCTTC	CASSGSSYNEQFF
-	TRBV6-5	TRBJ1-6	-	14	TGTGCCAGCAGTTACTCGACAGCCAATTCACCCCTCCACTTT	CASSYSTANSPLHF
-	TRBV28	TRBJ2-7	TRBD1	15	TGTGCCAGCAGTTTAATGACAGGGAAGGTGTACGAGCAGTACTTC	CASSLMTGKVYEQYF
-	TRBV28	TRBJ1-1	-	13	TGTGCCAGCAGTACACAGCTGAACACTGAAGCTTTCTTT	CASSTQLNTEAFF
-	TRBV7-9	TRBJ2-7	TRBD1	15	TGTGCCAGCAGCTCCCACCGGGACAGCACCTACGAGCAGTACTTC	CASSSHRDSTYEQYF
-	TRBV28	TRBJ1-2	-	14	TGTGCCAGCACTTTCCCCCCAGGGAACTATGGCTACACCTTC	CASTFPPGNYGYTF
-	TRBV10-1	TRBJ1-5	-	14	TGCGCCAGCAGTGAGGAACAGAGCAATCAGCCCCAGCATTTT	CASSEEQSNQPQHF
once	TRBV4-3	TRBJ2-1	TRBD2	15	TGCGCCAGCAGCCAAGTTGGGACTAGGTCTAGTGAGCAGTTCTTC	CASSQVGTRSSEQFF
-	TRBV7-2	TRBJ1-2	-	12	TGTGCCAGCAGTGGCGGGTCCTATGGCTACACCTTC	CASSGGSYGYTF
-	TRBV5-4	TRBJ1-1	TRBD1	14	TGTGCCAGCAGGGACAGGGATGAGAACACTGAAGCTTTCTTT	CASRDRDENTEAFF
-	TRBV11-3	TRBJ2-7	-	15	TGTGCCAGCAGCCAACGGTCAGTAACTATCTACGAGCAGTACTTC	CASSQRSVTIYEQYF
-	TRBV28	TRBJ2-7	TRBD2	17	TGTGCCAGCAGCCCAAACGCCGGAGGGAGGGCCAGAAACGAGCAGTACTTC	CASSPNAGGRARNEQYF
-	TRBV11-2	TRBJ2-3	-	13	TGTGCCAGCAGCTCGGGTATCACAGATACGCAGTATTTT	CASSSGITDTQYF
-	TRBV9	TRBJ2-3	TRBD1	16	TGTGCCAGCAGCACCCACGCCGGGACAGGTTACGATACGCAGTATTTT	CASSTHAGTGYDTQYF
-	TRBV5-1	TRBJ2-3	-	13	TGCGCCAGCAGCGCGACAGTGACAGATACGCAGTATTTT	CASSATVTDTQYF
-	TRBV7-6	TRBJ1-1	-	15	TGTGCCAGCAGTCGGTCCAGTCGGGTGGGCACTGAAGCTTTCTTT	CASSRSSRVGTEAFF
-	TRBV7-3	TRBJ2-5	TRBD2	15	TGTGCCAGCAGCTTAACTAGCGGGAGAGGAGAGACCCAGTACTTC	CASSLTSGRGETQYF
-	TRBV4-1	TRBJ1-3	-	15	TGCGCCAGCAGCCAAGGACATGGCTCTGGAAACACCATATATTTT	CASSQGHGSGNTIYF
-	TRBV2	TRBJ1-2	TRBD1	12	TGTGCCAGTGGACAGGGGGCTCATGGCTACACCTTC	CASGQGAHGYTF
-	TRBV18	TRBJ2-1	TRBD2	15	TGTGCCAGCTTGAAAGAGGGACTAGCAGGGCGTGAGCAGTTCTTC	CASLKEGLAGREQFF